This is a list of T cell receptor beta chains from one sample in a study of T cell responses to AZD1222 COVID-19 vaccine. Using immunoSEQ multiplex PCR, the repertoire was profiled, and TCRdb retains in-frame clones only, with some absent. Of 100,000 or so clones listed, more than 70% are singletons. The material sequenced was peripheral blood, taken on day 0 of AZD1222 vaccination. These receptors were collected from an adult in good health. Both conserved end residues are part of each CDR3. D genes are given only for firm matches. Not every row has a clone size; where given, it reads once, few, many or a size class.

clone_size	cdr3_length	v_call	d_call	j_call	cdr3_aa	cdr3_nt
-	14	TRBV28	-	TRBJ2-5	CASSLQSGLAAQYF	TGTGCCAGCAGTTTACAAAGCGGACTGGCGGCCCAGTACTTC
-	16	TRBV7-9	TRBD1	TRBJ2-3	CASSPSRTGGPDTQYF	TGTGCCAGCAGCCCGAGTAGGACAGGGGGCCCAGATACGCAGTATTTT
-	14	TRBV5-1	TRBD1	TRBJ1-6	CASSPGQRNSPLHF	TGCGCCAGCAGCCCGGGACAGAGGAATTCACCCCTCCACTTT
-	16	TRBV3-1/TRBV3-2	TRBD2	TRBJ2-1	CASSQDGLAGANEQFF	TGTGCCAGCAGCCAAGATGGACTAGCGGGAGCCAATGAGCAGTTCTTC
-	14	TRBV7-6	-	TRBJ1-2	CASSLTDRNYGYTF	TGTGCCAGCAGCTTAACGGACAGAAACTATGGCTACACCTTC
few	14	TRBV3-1/TRBV3-2	-	TRBJ1-5	CASSQLGWDQPQHF	TGTGCCAGCAGCCAGTTGGGGTGGGATCAGCCCCAGCATTTT
-	13	TRBV6-1	TRBD1	TRBJ1-2	CASSDRDRGGYTF	TGTGCCAGCAGTGACCGGGACAGGGGGGGCTACACCTTC
-	14	TRBV18	-	TRBJ1-1	CASSPPGGSLEAFF	TGTGCCAGCTCACCACCGGGGGGGAGTTTAGAAGCTTTCTTT
-	13	TRBV5-1	TRBD2	TRBJ2-3	CASTPSGSDTQYF	TGCGCCAGCACCCCAAGCGGGAGCGATACGCAGTATTTT
-	17	TRBV5-1	-	TRBJ2-6	CASSLGSGGSGANVLTF	TGCGCCAGCAGCTTGGGTAGCGGAGGTTCTGGGGCCAACGTCCTGACTTTC
-	16	TRBV30	TRBD2	TRBJ2-7	CACEGLAQRGAYEQYF	TGTGCTTGCGAGGGACTAGCACAGAGAGGGGCCTACGAGCAGTACTTC
once	14	TRBV5-1	-	TRBJ1-6	CASSLLLDNSPLHF	TGCGCCAGCAGCTTGCTGCTCGATAATTCACCCCTCCACTTT
-	15	TRBV5-4	-	TRBJ1-3	CASSLLGGPGNTIYF	TGTGCCAGCAGCTTGTTGGGGGGGCCTGGAAACACCATATATTTT
once	13	TRBV9	-	TRBJ2-2	CASSVGVPGELFF	TGTGCCAGCAGCGTAGGGGTTCCCGGGGAGCTGTTTTTT
-	14	TRBV19	TRBD1	TRBJ1-5	CASSHRGRNQPQHF	TGTGCCAGTAGTCACAGGGGGAGGAATCAGCCCCAGCATTTT
once	12	TRBV18	-	TRBJ1-2	CASSPTNYGYTF	TGTGCCAGCTCACCAACTAACTATGGCTACACCTTC
once	13	TRBV6-5	-	TRBJ2-7	CASRNPPFYEQYF	TGTGCCAGCAGGAACCCACCATTCTACGAGCAGTACTTC
-	12	TRBV30	TRBD1	TRBJ2-7	CAGTGARYEQYF	TGTGCCGGGACAGGCGCTCGGTACGAGCAGTACTTC
-	15	TRBV11-2	-	TRBJ2-7	CASSLDRRSSYEQYF	TGTGCCAGCAGCTTAGATCGAAGGAGCTCCTACGAGCAGTACTTC
once	14	TRBV30	-	TRBJ1-1	CAWSRDAFRTEAFF	TGTGCCTGGAGCCGGGACGCCTTTCGCACTGAAGCTTTCTTT
-	14	TRBV3-1/TRBV3-2	-	TRBJ1-2	CASSQDTGLYGYTF	TGTGCCAGCAGCCAAGATACAGGGCTATATGGCTACACCTTC
once	13	TRBV28	TRBD1	TRBJ2-1	CASDRGTGREQFF	TGTGCCAGCGATAGGGGGACAGGGAGGGAACAGTTCTTC
-	16	TRBV28	TRBD1	TRBJ1-2	CASSLPSRGLRYGYTF	TGTGCCAGCAGCCTCCCATCCAGGGGGCTTCGGTATGGCTACACCTTC
-	15	TRBV27	TRBD1	TRBJ1-1	CASSLYGTGDTEAFF	TGTGCCAGCAGTCTGTACGGGACAGGGGACACTGAAGCTTTCTTT
-	11	TRBV25-1	-	TRBJ2-7	CASSDYYEQYF	TGTGCCAGCAGTGACTACTACGAGCAGTACTTC
-	15	TRBV30	-	TRBJ2-1	CAWSVGSPPYNEQFF	TGTGCCTGGAGTGTAGGGAGTCCCCCATACAATGAGCAGTTCTTC
once	15	TRBV7-3	-	TRBJ2-1	CASSPGGGIYNEQFF	TGTGCCAGCAGCCCAGGCGGCGGGATATACAATGAGCAGTTCTTC
once	15	TRBV6-5	TRBD1	TRBJ2-2	CAGGSDRANTGELFF	TGTGCCGGGGGAAGTGACAGGGCGAACACCGGGGAGCTGTTTTTT
-	16	TRBV24-1	TRBD1	TRBJ2-2	CATSAPGTGNTGELFF	TGTGCCACCAGTGCCCCGGGGACAGGAAACACCGGGGAGCTGTTTTTT
few	17	TRBV6-1	-	TRBJ2-3	CASSEAPSSSRTDTQYF	TGTGCCAGCAGTGAAGCGCCGTCCTCTTCTCGCACAGATACGCAGTATTTT
-	15	TRBV5-4	-	TRBJ2-7	CASSPGTLTNYEQYF	TGTGCCAGCAGCCCTGGGACCCTAACAAACTACGAGCAGTACTTC
-	18	TRBV6-1	TRBD2	TRBJ2-7	CASSDFRLAGAHSYEQYF	TGTGCCAGCAGTGACTTTCGACTAGCGGGAGCCCACTCCTACGAGCAGTACTTC
-	13	TRBV3-1/TRBV3-2	-	TRBJ1-2	CASSPPAGYGYTF	TGTGCCAGCAGCCCCCCTGCGGGGTATGGCTACACCTTC
-	13	TRBV30	TRBD2	TRBJ2-4	CAWGGEGKNIQYF	TGTGCCTGGGGAGGGGAGGGCAAAAACATTCAGTACTTC
-	16	TRBV4-1	-	TRBJ2-1	CASSQGVGAAYNEQFF	TGCGCCAGCAGCCAAGGGGTGGGAGCTGCCTACAATGAGCAGTTCTTC
-	16	TRBV19	-	TRBJ2-2	CASSIRSGPNTGELFF	TGTGCCAGTAGTATTCGGAGCGGCCCGAACACCGGGGAGCTGTTTTTT
once	12	TRBV12-3/TRBV12-4	-	TRBJ2-3	CASSLGAGTQYF	TGTGCCAGCAGCCTGGGGGCGGGTACGCAGTATTTT
once	15	TRBV7-2	TRBD1	TRBJ2-7	CASSLRGTGANEQYF	TGTGCCAGCAGCTTAAGGGGGACAGGGGCCAACGAGCAGTACTTC
-	17	TRBV16	TRBD2	TRBJ2-1	CASSPVLAGGPSSEQFF	TGTGCCAGCAGCCCCGTGCTGGCGGGAGGGCCTAGTAGTGAGCAGTTCTTC
-	11	TRBV10-3	-	TRBJ2-3	CAIRMGDTQYF	TGTGCCATCAGGATGGGAGATACGCAGTATTTT
-	14	TRBV5-4	-	TRBJ2-1	CASSLQGFYNEQFF	TGTGCCAGCAGCTTGCAGGGCTTCTACAATGAGCAGTTCTTC
-	15	TRBV28	TRBD1	TRBJ2-1	CASSSRDRPYNEQFF	TGTGCCAGCAGCTCCCGGGACAGGCCGTACAATGAGCAGTTCTTC
-	14	TRBV30	-	TRBJ1-5	CAWSMTANNQPQHF	TGTGCCTGGAGTATGACAGCAAACAATCAGCCCCAGCATTTT
few	10	TRBV28	-	TRBJ1-2	CAIWGYGYTF	TGTGCCATCTGGGGATATGGCTACACCTTC
-	15	TRBV11-3	-	TRBJ1-1	CASSPGGLINTEAFF	TGTGCCAGCAGCCCGGGGGGGTTGATCAACACTGAAGCTTTCTTT
-	13	TRBV7-8	-	TRBJ2-1	CASSQSVRGEQFF	TGTGCCAGCAGTCAGAGTGTCCGTGGTGAGCAGTTCTTC
-	16	TRBV7-8	TRBD1	TRBJ2-3	CASSLPGQGGTDTQYF	TGTGCCAGCAGCCTACCCGGACAGGGCGGCACAGATACGCAGTATTTT
-	13	TRBV19	-	TRBJ1-1	CASNRRLNTEAFF	TGTGCCAGTAACAGGCGGTTGAACACTGAAGCTTTCTTT
-	14	TRBV6-5	-	TRBJ1-2	CASSFSSYLGGYTF	TGTGCCAGCAGTTTTAGTTCGTATCTCGGTGGCTACACCTTC
-	16	TRBV24-1	-	TRBJ2-3	CATSDWGGSSTDTQYF	TGTGCCACCAGTGATTGGGGAGGTTCTAGCACAGATACGCAGTATTTT
-	15	TRBV6-1	TRBD1	TRBJ1-3	CASSEQGVSGNTIYF	TGTGCCAGCAGTGAACAGGGGGTTTCTGGAAACACCATATATTTT
-	16	TRBV19	-	TRBJ2-1	CASSIVQMYGGNEQFF	TGTGCCAGTAGTATAGTGCAAATGTACGGTGGGAATGAGCAGTTCTTC
-	12	TRBV7-8	-	TRBJ2-7	CASSLSRGEQYF	TGTGCCTCTAGCCTCAGTCGGGGTGAGCAGTACTTC